The 25 T cell receptor beta chains reported below all come from one sample, sequenced in a study of blood T cells in healthy people across ages. A second PCR of roughly 7 to 11 cycles used a sample-barcoded 5' primer and a J-beta primer mix. TCRdb reprocessed the 5' RACE reads via MiXCR and lists one record per CDR3 protein. The table has 1.5 million to 2 million distinct CDR3 sequences, about 31% seen once. Sequenced: blood. The receptors here all came from a woman in her 30s in good health.

This sequence joins TRBV27 and TRBJ1-1; TRBD1 is a possible D gene (5 bases). Germline V gene data show CDR1 as MNHEY and CDR2 as SMNVEV (reference sequence). The CDR3 extends over 16 amino acids. Trimming pared 4 bases from V and 1 base from J, leaving 16 bases between. As DNA, the CDR3 is TGTGCCAGCAGTTCTGCTACACGGGGCCCGAACACTGAAGCTTTCTTT. Translating gives CASSSATRGPNTEAFF.

The V and J genes are TRBV7-9 and TRBJ2-1; 9 nucleotides align to TRBD2. The CDR3 is 16 residues long. Trimming took 3 bases from V and 4 from J; bases not matched to a gene: 7. Germline V gene sequence: CDR1 SEHNR, CDR2 FQNEAQ (reference sequence). CDR3 residues: CASSFSGGSQYNEQFF. The CDR3 nucleotides are TGTGCCAGCAGCTTTAGCGGGGGATCTCAGTACAATGAGCAGTTCTTC. Variable domain in full (rest from reference TRBV7-9 and TRBJ2-1): DTGVSQNPRHKITKRGQNVTFRCDPISEHNRLYWYRQTLGQGPEFLTYFQNEAQLEKSRLLSDRFSAERPKGSFSTLEIQRTEQGDSAMYLCASSFSGGSQYNEQFFGPGTRLTVL.

This sequence joins TRBV6-5 and TRBJ2-5; D is undetermined. CDR1 is MNHEY, CDR2 SVGAGI, per germline. The CDR3 is made up of 12 amino acids. The CDR3 region is CAVVSTQETQYF. The DNA of the CDR3 is TGTGCTGTCGTCAGCACCCAAGAGACCCAGTACTTC.

V usage is TRBV6-6 and J usage is TRBJ2-3; no clear D. This CDR3 has 16 residues. V lost 6 bases and J 0 bases, leaving 16 bases between the germline ends. CDR1 MNHNY and CDR2 SVGAGI come from the germline V gene (reference sequence). The CDR3 spells CASRWAQRTSTDTQYF. The CDR3 DNA sequence: TGTGCCAGCAGGTGGGCCCAGAGAACTAGCACAGATACGCAGTATTTT.

This clonotype was seen a handful of times. The J gene is TRBJ1-5, the V gene TRBV27; 7 bases agree with TRBD1. CDR1 MNHEY and CDR2 SMNVEV come from the germline V gene (reference sequence). V trimming: 8 bases; J trimming: 2 bases; junction bases outside the gene matches: 18. The CDR3 has 18 amino acids. This CDR3 reads CASGRQGFVAMGNQPQHF. In DNA form, the CDR3 reads TGTGCCAGCGGGCGACAGGGTTTTGTGGCGATGGGCAATCAGCCCCAGCATTTT.

This clonotype was counted at least ten times. V and J are TRBV29-1 and TRBJ2-7, with 8 bases matching TRBD1. Unmatched junction bases numbered 10, after V lost 7 bases and J lost 5 bases. Germline CDR1 is SQVTM and CDR2 is ANQGSEA. This CDR3 is 13 amino acids long. The CDR3 nucleotides read TGCAGCGCCTACGGACAGGGTTTCCACGAGCAGTACTTC. Protein sequence: CSAYGQGFHEQYF.

In its sample, this clonotype was seen a few times. The chain has TRBV4-1 and TRBJ2-1; 8 nucleotides match TRBD2. The CDR3 runs 17 residues. V lost 3 bases, J lost 9 bases, and 16 bases stayed unmatched. CDR1 MGHRA and CDR2 YSYEKL come from the germline V gene. The CDR3 DNA is TGCGCCAGCAGCCACCAAAGGAGCGGGGGTATTATTATTGAGCAGTTCTTC. Translated, it gives CASSHQRSGGIIIEQFF.

In its sample, this clonotype was seen a few times. This chain connects TRBV12-3 or TRBV12-4 to TRBJ2-7; TRBD2 agrees at 10 bases. This CDR3 is 14 amino acids long. V lost 6 bases, J lost 3 bases, and 5 bases stayed unmatched. The CDR3 region has the DNA TGTGCCAGCAGGTGGACTAGCGGAGACTACGAGCAGTACTTC. Translating it yields CASRWTSGDYEQYF.

This clonotype came up a few times. This chain connects TRBV7-2 to TRBJ2-1; 10 positions match TRBD2. With 4 bases clipped from V and 0 bases from J, the junction kept 15 bases outside the gene matches. CDR1 and CDR2 (germline): SGHTA, FQGNSA. This CDR3 spans 20 amino acids. CDR3 loop: CASSSTGLAEKFSSYNEQFF. DNA of the CDR3: TGTGCCAGCAGCTCCACCGGACTAGCGGAGAAGTTTAGCTCCTACAATGAGCAGTTCTTC.

The sample holds many counts of this clonotype. The chain is built from TRBV29-1 and TRBJ2-5; D gene ambiguous. V shed 2 bases and J shed 5 bases, with 9 bases lying between them. Germline loops: CDR1 SQVTM, CDR2 ANQGSEA. This CDR3 region has 12 residues. CDR3 DNA sequence: TGCAGCGTTGAACTACTTGGGGAGACCCAGTACTTC. As protein: CSVELLGETQYF.

As DNA, the CDR3 is TGTGCCAGCAGTTATGGGGGCCCTGAATCGGGTGAGCAGTTCTTC. Residues: CASSYGGPESGEQFF. This chain uses TRBV6-6 with TRBJ2-1; TRBD1 is a possible D gene (6 bases). The germline CDR1 and CDR2 sequences are MNHNY and SVGAGI (reference sequence). Trimming removed 3 bases from V and 9 bases from J, with 18 bases in between. This CDR3 region has 15 residues.

This clonotype was seen at least ten times. V usage is TRBV29-1 and J usage is TRBJ1-1; D remains ambiguous. The CDR3 has 12 amino acids. From germline, CDR1 is SQVTM and CDR2 ANQGSEA. The V gene lost 4 bases and the J gene lost 8 bases, with 14 bases spanning the gap. CDR3 loop: CSVATVRLEAFF. The CDR3 bases are TGCAGCGTTGCAACAGTACGCTTAGAAGCTTTCTTT.

This clonotype has only a few counts. V and J are TRBV5-1 and TRBJ2-5, with a possible D match to TRBD2 (5 bases). This CDR3 has 13 residues. The V and J ends lost 3 bases and 5 bases respectively, with 11 bases between them. CDR1 is SGHRS, CDR2 YFSETQ, per germline. The CDR3 DNA follows: TGCGCCAGCAGCTCCGCCCCGGGGGAGACCCAGTACTTC. It translates to CASSSAPGETQYF. The full variable domain, rest sourced from reference TRBV5-1 and TRBJ2-5, is KAGVTQTPRYLIKTRGQQVTLSCSPISGHRSVSWYQQTPGQGLQFLFEYFSETQRNKGNFPGRFSGRQFSNSRSEMNVSTLELGDSALYLCASSSAPGETQYFGPGTRLLVL.

This clonotype was seen only a few times. The chain is built from TRBV13 and TRBJ2-3; no clear D. V gave up 6 bases and J gave up 2 bases, with 12 bases separating them. CDR1 and CDR2 from the germline V gene are PRHDT and FYEKMQ (reference sequence). There are 14 residues in the CDR3. In DNA, the CDR3 is TGTGCCAGCAGTAGTAAACCAACCACAGATACGCAGTATTTT. Translating it yields CASSSKPTTDTQYF.

This clonotype was recorded at least ten times. The chain couples TRBV5-6 to TRBJ2-7; 12 nucleotides line up with TRBD2. V gave up 1 base and J gave up 4 bases; unmatched junction bases: 3. The length of the CDR3 is 15 residues. Germline CDR1 is SGHDT and CDR2 is YYEEEE. The CDR3 spells CASSLRLAGAYEQYF. Here the CDR3 DNA reads TGTGCCAGCAGCTTGCGACTAGCGGGGGCATACGAGCAGTACTTC.

V is TRBV27 and J is TRBJ2-1; TRBD2 agrees at 10 bases. Germline V gene data show CDR1 as MNHEY and CDR2 as SMNVEV (reference sequence). This CDR3 contains 14 residues. V trimming: 8 bases; J trimming: 10 bases; junction bases outside the gene matches: 11. CDR3 loop: CASWEGLAGVEQFF. CDR3 sequence (DNA): TGTGCCAGCTGGGAGGGGCTAGCGGGAGTCGAGCAGTTCTTC.

As to this clonotype: A read error may explain this, as a much larger clone is one base away. The DNA for the CDR3 is TGCAGCGCCCGTCGACAGGGGGGGTCCTACGGGCAGTACTTC. This codes for CSARRQGGSYGQYF. The gene calls are TRBV29-1 and TRBJ2-5; TRBD1 matches at 9 bases. The germline gives CDR1 SQVTM, CDR2 ANQGSEA. V gave up 7 bases and J gave up 11 bases; unmatched junction bases: 17. CDR3 length: 14 amino acids.

CDR3 coding DNA: TGCAGTGCTAGGGCGCTGACAGGGTCAATCACTGAAGCTTTCTTT. It encodes CSARALTGSITEAFF. The chain joins TRBV20-1 to TRBJ1-1; 7 bases match TRBD1. Germline CDR1 reads DFQATT; CDR2 reads SNEGSKA (reference sequence). This CDR3 has 15 residues. The J segment lost 4 bases and the V segment lost 3 bases, leaving 11 bases of the junction unmatched.

Notes on this clonotype: Compared with germline, one end of the junction differs, possibly owing to a read error. V and J are TRBV5-1 and TRBJ1-4; D remains ambiguous. CDR3 length equals 13 residues. Looked up from germline, CDR1 is SGHRS and CDR2 is YFSETQ. CDR3 nucleotide sequence: TGCGCCAGCAGCTTGGACACGGACGAAAAACGGTTTTTT. Protein sequence: CASSLDTDEKRFF.

This clonotype was found a few times. Its ends do not fully match the called genes, so a read error is possible. The chain couples TRBV7-9 to TRBJ1-2; weak D call: TRBD1 (5 bases). CDR1 is SEHNR and CDR2 is FQNEAQ in the germline V gene (reference sequence). There are 14 residues in the CDR3. The DNA for the CDR3 is TGTGCCAGCAAATTAGACAGCTGGGACTATGGTTACACCTTC. It specifies CASKLDSWDYGYTF.

V usage is TRBV20-1 and J usage is TRBJ2-5, with no clear D. The CDR3 spans 12 residues. Trimming cost V 4 bases and J 2 bases, with 8 bases left between them. The germline V gene has CDR1 DFQATT and CDR2 SNEGSKA (reference sequence). In nucleotides, the CDR3 is TGCAGTGCTAATCTCTTACAAGAGACCCAGTACTTC. Translated, it gives CSANLLQETQYF.

As for this clonotype: At one boundary the junction diverges from the germline segment, which might be a read error. V and J are TRBV10-3 and TRBJ2-2; maybe TRBD1 (5 bases). The CDR3 is 16 residues long. Germline values: CDR1 ENHRY, CDR2 SYGVKD. CDR3 sequence (DNA): TGTGCCATCAGTGAACAGGCCCTCGCGAACGCCGGGGAGCTGTTTTTT. Its translation: CAISEQALANAGELFF.

This clonotype was observed a handful of times. This chain uses TRBV24-1 with TRBJ2-1; TRBD1 matches at 7 bases. Trimming removed 2 bases from V and 7 bases from J; junction bases left unmatched: 10. The V gene's germline CDR1 is KGHDR and CDR2 SFDVKD. This CDR3 is 16 amino acids long. CDR3 bases: TGTGCCACCAGTGATTACCGACAGGGTTCGAGGAATGAGCAGTTCTTC. Its protein product is CATSDYRQGSRNEQFF.

V gene TRBV14 combines with J gene TRBJ2-4; tentative D call: TRBD2 (6 bases). With 4 bases removed from V and 5 bases from J, the gap between germline ends came to 18 bases. The CDR3 consists of 16 residues. CDR1 and CDR2 from the germline V gene are SGHDN and FVKESK. The CDR3 DNA is TGTGCCAGCAGCCCCGTTGGGGGGATCGGGCAAAACATTCAGTACTTC. Residues: CASSPVGGIGQNIQYF. The whole variable domain, remainder taken from reference TRBV14 and TRBJ2-4, is EAGVTQFPSHSVIEKGQTVTLRCDPISGHDNLYWYRRVMGKEIKFLLHFVKESKQDESGMPNNRFLAERTGGTYSTLKVQPAELEDSGVYFCASSPVGGIGQNIQYFGAGTRLSVL.

This clonotype has only a few counts. The J gene is TRBJ2-5, the V gene TRBV2, with D possibly being TRBD1 (5 bases). Per the germline V gene, CDR1 is SNHLY and CDR2 is FYNNEI. This CDR3 comprises 12 residues. The ends were cut back, 7 bases at V and 0 bases at J, with 6 bases in the middle. The CDR3, as DNA: TGTGCCAGCATGACAGACCAAGAGACCCAGTACTTC. Protein: CASMTDQETQYF.